This entry lists 7 T cell receptor beta chains sequenced from one sample in a study of somatic mutations in cytotoxic T cells in rheumatoid arthritis. Profiled with immunoSEQ multiplex PCR; TCRdb holds only in-frame clones, not every one. This table holds 25,000 to 30,000 clones, around 80% found once. The specimen sequenced was CD8+ T cells sorted from blood. The source is a man between 45 and 60 years old in good health.

V usage is TRBV25-1 and J usage is TRBJ2-1; D uncertain. This CDR3 region has 12 residues. V was pared by 3 bases and J by 10 bases, with 10 bases between. CDR1 is MGHDK, CDR2 SYGVNS, per germline. The CDR3 DNA is TGTGCCAGCAGTGACCCTAGGAAAGAGCAGTTCTTC. Translation: CASSDPRKEQFF.

This chain links TRBV7-9 with TRBJ1-3; 7 bases fit TRBD1. This CDR3 has 18 amino acids. Germline CDR1 SEHNR, CDR2 FQNEAQ (reference sequence). Trimming removed 5 bases from V and 2 bases from J; junction bases left unmatched: 15. This chain's CDR3 is CASSIGDRRFSPGNTIYF. The CDR3 coding sequence is TGTGCCAGCAGCATAGGGGACAGACGATTTAGCCCTGGAAACACCATATATTTT.

The rearrangement links TRBV4-2 to TRBJ1-2; D is undetermined. Trimming removed 0 bases at V and 7 bases at J, with 3 bases between. The germline gives CDR1 LGHNA, CDR2 YNFKEQ. The CDR3 is made up of 11 amino acids. The CDR3 DNA sequence: TGTGCCAGCAGCCAAGATCGTGGCTACACCTTC. It encodes CASSQDRGYTF.

This chain links TRBV6-6 with TRBJ2-7; D may be TRBD1 or TRBD2 (5 bases each). V shed 2 bases and J shed 1 base, with 12 bases lying between them. The length of the CDR3 is 15 residues. Germline loops: CDR1 MNHNY, CDR2 SVGAGI (reference sequence). The CDR3 DNA reads TGTGCCAGCAGTTACACCTGGGACGGGTCCTACGAGCAGTACTTC. Its protein is CASSYTWDGSYEQYF.

The rearrangement joins TRBV29-1 to TRBJ1-2; TRBD1 agrees at 7 bases. Germline CDR1 reads SQVTM; CDR2 reads ANQGSEA. The CDR3 runs 14 residues. J lost 9 bases, V lost 5 bases, and 15 bases had no gene match. In nucleotides, the CDR3 is TGCAGCGTTCACCCGGACAGGTCCACCTCGCGCTACACCTTC. Protein sequence: CSVHPDRSTSRYTF.

The rearrangement joins TRBV5-6 to TRBJ2-3, with a possible D match to TRBD2 (5 bases). Germline V gene lookup returns CDR1 SGHDT and CDR2 YYEEEE. There are 14 residues in the CDR3. V dropped 0 bases and J dropped 1 base, with 6 bases sitting between them. CDR3 protein: CASSLAAGTDTQYF. The CDR3 bases are TGTGCCAGCAGCTTGGCAGCGGGCACAGATACGCAGTATTTT.

This chain connects TRBV6-1 to TRBJ2-7; D not certain. Germline V lookup: CDR1 MNHNS, CDR2 SASEGT. This CDR3 region has 13 residues. With 3 bases removed from V and 5 bases from J, the gap between germline ends came to 11 bases. CDR3 in DNA: TGTGCCAGCAGTGAGAAAGAGAGCAACGAGCAGTACTTC. Encoded protein: CASSEKESNEQYF.